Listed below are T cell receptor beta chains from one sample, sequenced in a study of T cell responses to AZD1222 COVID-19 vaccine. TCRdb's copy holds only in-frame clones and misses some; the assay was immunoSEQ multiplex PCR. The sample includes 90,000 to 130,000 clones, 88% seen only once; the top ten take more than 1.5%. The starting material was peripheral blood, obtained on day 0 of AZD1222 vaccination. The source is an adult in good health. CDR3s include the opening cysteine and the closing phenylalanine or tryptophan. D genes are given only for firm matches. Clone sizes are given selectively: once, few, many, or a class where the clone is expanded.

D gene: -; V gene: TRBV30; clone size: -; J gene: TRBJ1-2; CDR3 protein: CAWQGTRTMGYTF; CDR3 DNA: TGTGCCTGGCAGGGGACCAGAACTATGGGCTACACCTTC
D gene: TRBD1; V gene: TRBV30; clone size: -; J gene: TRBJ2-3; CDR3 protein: CAWGRRDRVGTDTQYF; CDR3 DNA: TGTGCCTGGGGACGTCGCGACAGGGTTGGGACAGATACGCAGTATTTT
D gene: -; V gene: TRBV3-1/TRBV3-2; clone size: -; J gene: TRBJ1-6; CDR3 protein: CASSQGRHSPLHF; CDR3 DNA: TGTGCCAGCAGCCAAGGAAGGCATTCACCCCTCCACTTT
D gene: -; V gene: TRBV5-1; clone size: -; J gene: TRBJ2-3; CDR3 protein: CASSFGQGSRTDTQYF; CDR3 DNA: TGCGCCAGCAGCTTTGGCCAGGGGAGTCGGACAGATACGCAGTATTTT
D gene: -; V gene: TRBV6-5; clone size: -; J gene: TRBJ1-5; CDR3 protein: CASSSASNQPQHF; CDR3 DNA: TGTGCCAGCAGTTCGGCGAGCAATCAGCCCCAGCATTTT
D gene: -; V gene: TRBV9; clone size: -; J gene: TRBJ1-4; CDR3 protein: CASSPGGWANEKLFF; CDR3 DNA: TGTGCCAGCAGCCCGGGAGGGTGGGCTAATGAAAAACTGTTTTTT
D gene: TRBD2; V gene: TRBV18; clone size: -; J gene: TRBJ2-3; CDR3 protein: CASAGLAGGQEDTQYF; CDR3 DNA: TGTGCCAGCGCTGGACTAGCGGGGGGGCAGGAAGATACGCAGTATTTT
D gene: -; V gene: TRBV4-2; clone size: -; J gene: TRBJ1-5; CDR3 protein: CASSQGGGGRDQPQHF; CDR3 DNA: TGTGCCAGCAGCCAAGGAGGCGGGGGTCGGGATCAGCCCCAGCATTTT
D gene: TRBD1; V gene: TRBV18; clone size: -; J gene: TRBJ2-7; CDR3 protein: CASSFYSGTGGSEQYF; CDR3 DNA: TGTGCCAGCTCCTTCTACTCCGGGACAGGGGGAAGCGAGCAGTACTTC
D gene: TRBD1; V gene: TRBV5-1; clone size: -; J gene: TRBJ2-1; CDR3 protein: CASLTGETYNEQFF; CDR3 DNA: TGCGCCAGCTTGACAGGGGAGACCTACAATGAGCAGTTCTTC
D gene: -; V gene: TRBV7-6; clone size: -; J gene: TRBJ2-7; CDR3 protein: CASSQRGTYEQYF; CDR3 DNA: TGTGCCAGCAGCCAGAGAGGAACCTACGAGCAGTACTTC
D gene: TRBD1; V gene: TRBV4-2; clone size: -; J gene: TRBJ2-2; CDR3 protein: CASRVKDRGTGELFF; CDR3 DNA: TGTGCCAGCAGGGTGAAGGACAGGGGAACCGGGGAGCTGTTTTTT
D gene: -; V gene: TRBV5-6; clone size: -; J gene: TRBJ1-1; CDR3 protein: CASSFGGLGTEAFF; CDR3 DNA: TGTGCCAGCAGCTTTGGTGGTTTGGGCACTGAAGCTTTCTTT
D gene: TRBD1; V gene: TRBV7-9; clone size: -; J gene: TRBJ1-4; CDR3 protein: CASSRRTGGTEKLFF; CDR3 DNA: TGTGCCAGCAGCCGAAGGACAGGGGGCACCGAAAAACTGTTTTTT
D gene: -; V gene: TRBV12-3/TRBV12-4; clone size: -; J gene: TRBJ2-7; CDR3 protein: CASSLNSRYEQYF; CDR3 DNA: TGTGCCAGCAGTTTAAACAGCCGATACGAGCAGTACTTC
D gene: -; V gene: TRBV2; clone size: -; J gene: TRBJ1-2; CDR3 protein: CASSEWRGGNYGYTF; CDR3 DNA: TGTGCCAGCAGTGAATGGAGGGGGGGAAATTATGGCTACACCTTC
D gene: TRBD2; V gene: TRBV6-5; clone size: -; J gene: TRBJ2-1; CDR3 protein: CASGRLARDLGEQFF; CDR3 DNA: TGTGCCAGCGGTCGACTAGCGAGAGACTTGGGTGAGCAGTTCTTC
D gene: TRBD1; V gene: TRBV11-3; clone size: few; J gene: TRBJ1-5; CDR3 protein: CASNNPWDRTLGGNQPQHF; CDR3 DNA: TGTGCCAGCAACAATCCCTGGGACAGGACATTGGGCGGCAATCAGCCCCAGCATTTT
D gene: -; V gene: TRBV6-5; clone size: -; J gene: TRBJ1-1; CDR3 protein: CASSRTVNTEAFF; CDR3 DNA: TGTGCCAGCAGCAGAACAGTAAACACTGAAGCTTTCTTT
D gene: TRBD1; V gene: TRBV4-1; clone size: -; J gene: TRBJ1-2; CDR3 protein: CASSQDGTGINYGYTF; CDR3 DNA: TGCGCCAGCAGCCAAGACGGGACAGGGATTAACTATGGCTACACCTTC
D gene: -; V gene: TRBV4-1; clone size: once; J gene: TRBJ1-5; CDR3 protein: CASSQVGGDGNNQPQHF; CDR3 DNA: TGCGCCAGCAGCCAAGTGGGGGGAGACGGAAACAATCAGCCCCAGCATTTT
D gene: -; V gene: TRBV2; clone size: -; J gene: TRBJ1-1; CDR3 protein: CASRKDRSIMNTEAFF; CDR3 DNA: TGTGCCAGCAGGAAAGACCGATCGATAATGAACACTGAAGCTTTCTTT
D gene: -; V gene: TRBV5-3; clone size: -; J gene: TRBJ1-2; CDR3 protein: CARSLARRNRMYDYGYTF; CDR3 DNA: TGTGCCAGAAGCTTGGCCAGAAGGAACAGAATGTATGACTATGGCTACACCTTC
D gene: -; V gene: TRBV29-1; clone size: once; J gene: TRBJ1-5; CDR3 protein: CSVGGGNQPQHF; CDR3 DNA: TGCAGCGTTGGAGGGGGCAATCAGCCCCAGCATTTT
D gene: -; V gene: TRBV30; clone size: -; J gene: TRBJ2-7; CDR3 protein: CAWSSGGSYEQYF; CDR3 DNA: TGTGCCTGGAGTTCGGGTGGCTCCTACGAGCAGTACTTC
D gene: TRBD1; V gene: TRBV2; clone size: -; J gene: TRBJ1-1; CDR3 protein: CASRRAGTGFTEAFF; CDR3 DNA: TGTGCCAGCAGGCGAGCCGGGACAGGGTTTACTGAAGCTTTCTTT
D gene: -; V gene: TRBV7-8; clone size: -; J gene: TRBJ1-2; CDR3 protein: CASSPPADMDGYTF; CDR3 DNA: TGTGCCAGCAGCCCCCCGGCGGATATGGATGGCTACACCTTC
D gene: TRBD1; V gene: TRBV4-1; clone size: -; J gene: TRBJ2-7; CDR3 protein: CASSQDLWTGFREQYF; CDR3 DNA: TGCGCCAGCAGCCAAGATCTATGGACAGGGTTTCGCGAGCAGTACTTC
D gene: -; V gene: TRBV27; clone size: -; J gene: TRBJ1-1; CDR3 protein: CASSLFPGHTEAFF; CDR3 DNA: TGTGCCAGCAGTTTATTCCCGGGTCACACTGAAGCTTTCTTT
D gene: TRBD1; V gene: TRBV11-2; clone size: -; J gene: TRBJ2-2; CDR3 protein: CASSPGQTTGELFF; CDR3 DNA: TGTGCCAGCAGCCCGGGACAGACCACCGGGGAGCTGTTTTTT
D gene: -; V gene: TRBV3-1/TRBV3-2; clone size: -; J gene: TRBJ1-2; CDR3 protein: CASSGLGGYTF; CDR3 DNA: TGTGCCAGCAGCGGATTGGGGGGCTACACCTTC
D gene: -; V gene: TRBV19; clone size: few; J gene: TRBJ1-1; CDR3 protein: CASTRRPNTEAFF; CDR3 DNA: TGTGCCAGTACCCGGCGGCCGAACACTGAAGCTTTCTTT
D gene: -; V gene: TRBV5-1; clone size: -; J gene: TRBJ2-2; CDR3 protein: CASSLGAQLNTGELFF; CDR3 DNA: TGCGCCAGCAGCTTAGGAGCCCAACTAAACACCGGGGAGCTGTTTTTT
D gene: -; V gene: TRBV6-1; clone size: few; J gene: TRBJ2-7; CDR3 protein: CASSENGRTYEQYF; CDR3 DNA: TGTGCCAGCAGTGAAAACGGACGGACCTACGAGCAGTACTTC
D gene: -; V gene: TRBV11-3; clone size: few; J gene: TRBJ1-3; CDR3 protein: CASSLVFGNTIYF; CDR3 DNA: TGTGCCAGCAGCTTAGTTTTCGGAAACACCATATATTTT